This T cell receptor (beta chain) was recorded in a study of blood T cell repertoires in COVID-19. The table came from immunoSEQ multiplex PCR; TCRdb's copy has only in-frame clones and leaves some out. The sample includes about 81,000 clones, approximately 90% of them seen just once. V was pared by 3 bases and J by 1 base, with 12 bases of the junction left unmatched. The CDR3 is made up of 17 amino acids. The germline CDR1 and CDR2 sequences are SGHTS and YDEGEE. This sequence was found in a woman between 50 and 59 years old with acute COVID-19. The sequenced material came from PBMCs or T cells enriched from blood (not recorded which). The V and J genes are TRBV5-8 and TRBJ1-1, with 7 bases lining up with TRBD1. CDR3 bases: TGTGCCAGCAGCTGGGGCGCCACAGGGGCCTCGAACACTGAAGCTTTCTTT. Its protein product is CASSWGATGASNTEAFF.